This is a list of T cell receptor beta chains from one sample in a study of blood T cell repertoires in COVID-19. Sequenced by immunoSEQ multiplex PCR; TCRdb stores in-frame clones only, minus some. This sample has approximately 15,000 clones; 91% occur once, and the top ten carry less than 5%. Sequences were obtained from peripheral blood. The receptors shown here come from a man in his sixties with active COVID-19. Each CDR3 is given with its conserved first and last residue. Each record gives: clone size, D gene, V gene, J gene, CDR3 protein, CDR3 DNA. D genes are given only for firm matches. The size of a clone is reported for some rows only, either as once, few or many, or as a class for expanded clones.

clone size: NA; D gene: NA; V gene: TRBV24-1; J gene: TRBJ1-3; CDR3 protein: CATSGGAGNTIYF; CDR3 DNA: TGTGCCACCAGTGGGGGGGCTGGAAACACCATATATTTT
clone size: NA; D gene: NA; V gene: TRBV28; J gene: TRBJ1-2; CDR3 protein: CASSFDSGYTF; CDR3 DNA: TGTGCCAGCAGTTTCGATAGCGGCTACACCTTC
clone size: NA; D gene: NA; V gene: TRBV1; J gene: TRBJ2-3; CDR3 protein: CTSSQPHLAGGPDTQYF; CDR3 DNA: TGCACCAGCAGCCAGCCCCACTTAGCGGGGGGTCCAGATACGCAGTATTTT
clone size: NA; D gene: NA; V gene: TRBV3-1/TRBV3-2; J gene: TRBJ1-6; CDR3 protein: CASSPRTDSANSPLHF; CDR3 DNA: TGTGCCAGCAGCCCGAGGACAGATTCAGCAAATTCACCCCTCCACTTT
clone size: NA; D gene: NA; V gene: TRBV5-1; J gene: TRBJ2-2; CDR3 protein: CASSLSTHTGELFF; CDR3 DNA: TGCGCCAGCAGCTTATCAACTCACACCGGGGAGCTGTTTTTT
clone size: NA; D gene: TRBD1; V gene: TRBV29-1; J gene: TRBJ2-1; CDR3 protein: CSGDRTDYNEQFF; CDR3 DNA: TGCAGCGGGGACAGGACGGACTACAATGAGCAGTTCTTC
clone size: NA; D gene: NA; V gene: TRBV18; J gene: TRBJ2-7; CDR3 protein: CASSPGGLSYEQYF; CDR3 DNA: TGTGCCAGCTCACCGGGCGGACTCTCCTACGAGCAGTACTTC
clone size: NA; D gene: NA; V gene: TRBV24-1; J gene: TRBJ2-5; CDR3 protein: CATSDPVGQETQYF; CDR3 DNA: TGTGCCACCAGTGACCCGGTGGGGCAGGAGACCCAGTACTTC
clone size: NA; D gene: TRBD2; V gene: TRBV18; J gene: TRBJ2-7; CDR3 protein: CASSTGTSGGTYEQYF; CDR3 DNA: TGTGCCAGCTCAACGGGGACTAGCGGGGGAACCTACGAGCAGTACTTC
clone size: once; D gene: NA; V gene: TRBV11-3; J gene: TRBJ2-1; CDR3 protein: CASSLDGTRNEQFF; CDR3 DNA: TGTGCCAGCAGCTTAGATGGCACCCGCAATGAGCAGTTCTTC
clone size: NA; D gene: TRBD2; V gene: TRBV27; J gene: TRBJ2-4; CDR3 protein: CASSRRGGLAKNIQYF; CDR3 DNA: TGTGCCAGCAGTAGGAGGGGAGGGCTAGCCAAAAACATTCAGTACTTC
clone size: few; D gene: NA; V gene: TRBV7-8; J gene: TRBJ1-4; CDR3 protein: CASSLLSATNEKLFF; CDR3 DNA: TGTGCCAGCAGCTTACTAAGTGCAACTAATGAAAAACTGTTTTTT
clone size: once; D gene: TRBD1; V gene: TRBV18; J gene: TRBJ1-5; CDR3 protein: CASSLLGQGIQPQHF; CDR3 DNA: TGTGCCAGCTCACTCCTGGGACAGGGTATTCAGCCCCAGCATTTT
clone size: NA; D gene: NA; V gene: TRBV20-1; J gene: TRBJ1-6; CDR3 protein: CSASGYSYNSPLHF; CDR3 DNA: TGCAGTGCTAGTGGTTACTCCTATAATTCACCCCTCCACTTT
clone size: NA; D gene: NA; V gene: TRBV3-1/TRBV3-2; J gene: TRBJ2-7; CDR3 protein: CASSPGPAGYEQYF; CDR3 DNA: TGTGCCAGCAGCCCCGGACCCGCGGGGTACGAGCAGTACTTC
clone size: NA; D gene: NA; V gene: TRBV19; J gene: TRBJ1-1; CDR3 protein: CASSMVGQGDTEAFF; CDR3 DNA: TGTGCCAGTAGTATGGTCGGGCAGGGCGATACTGAAGCTTTCTTT
clone size: NA; D gene: TRBD1; V gene: TRBV4-1; J gene: TRBJ2-3; CDR3 protein: CASSQYRDRASDTQYF; CDR3 DNA: TGCGCCAGCAGCCAGTACCGGGACAGGGCCTCAGATACGCAGTATTTT
clone size: once; D gene: NA; V gene: TRBV19; J gene: TRBJ1-1; CDR3 protein: CASSITGRAWAFF; CDR3 DNA: TGTGCCAGTAGTATTACCGGGAGGGCATGGGCTTTCTTT
clone size: NA; D gene: NA; V gene: TRBV5-1; J gene: TRBJ1-1; CDR3 protein: CASSLVRNTEAFF; CDR3 DNA: TGCGCCAGCAGCTTGGTCCGGAACACTGAAGCTTTCTTT
clone size: NA; D gene: TRBD2; V gene: TRBV5-1; J gene: TRBJ2-1; CDR3 protein: CASSPGLARYNEQFF; CDR3 DNA: TGCGCCAGCAGCCCGGGACTAGCTCGCTACAATGAGCAGTTCTTC
clone size: NA; D gene: NA; V gene: TRBV15; J gene: TRBJ2-7; CDR3 protein: CATSRTTTYEQYF; CDR3 DNA: TGTGCCACCAGCAGGACAACGACCTACGAGCAGTACTTC
clone size: NA; D gene: NA; V gene: TRBV12-5; J gene: TRBJ2-3; CDR3 protein: CASGAQPGNRRDTQYF; CDR3 DNA: TGTGCTAGTGGTGCCCAGCCCGGGAACCGGCGGGATACGCAGTATTTT
clone size: NA; D gene: NA; V gene: TRBV5-1; J gene: TRBJ2-5; CDR3 protein: CASSLVGGVGETQYF; CDR3 DNA: TGCGCCAGCAGCTTGGTTGGCGGGGTAGGGGAGACCCAGTACTTC
clone size: NA; D gene: TRBD1; V gene: TRBV5-1; J gene: TRBJ1-5; CDR3 protein: CASSLGQGDQPQHF; CDR3 DNA: TGCGCCAGCAGCTTGGGGCAGGGGGATCAGCCCCAGCATTTT
clone size: NA; D gene: TRBD1; V gene: TRBV19; J gene: TRBJ2-7; CDR3 protein: CASSMRTGLSYEQYF; CDR3 DNA: TGTGCCAGTAGTATGAGGACAGGGTTATCCTACGAGCAGTACTTC
clone size: NA; D gene: NA; V gene: TRBV5-4; J gene: TRBJ1-1; CDR3 protein: CASSDNQDTEAFF; CDR3 DNA: TGTGCCAGCAGCGACAATCAGGACACTGAAGCTTTCTTT
clone size: few; D gene: NA; V gene: TRBV11-2; J gene: TRBJ1-6; CDR3 protein: CASSLITANSPLHF; CDR3 DNA: TGTGCCAGCAGCTTAATCACAGCTAATTCACCCCTCCACTTT